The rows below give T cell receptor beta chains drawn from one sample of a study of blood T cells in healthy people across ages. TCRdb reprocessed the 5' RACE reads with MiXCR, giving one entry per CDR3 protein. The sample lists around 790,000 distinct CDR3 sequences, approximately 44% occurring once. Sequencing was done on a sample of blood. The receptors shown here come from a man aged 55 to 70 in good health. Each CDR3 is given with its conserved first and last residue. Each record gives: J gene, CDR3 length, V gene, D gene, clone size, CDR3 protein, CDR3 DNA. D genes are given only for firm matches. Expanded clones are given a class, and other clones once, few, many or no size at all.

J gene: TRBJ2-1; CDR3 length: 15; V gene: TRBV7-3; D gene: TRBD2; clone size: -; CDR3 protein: CASSCTSGGVYEQFF; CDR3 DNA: TGTGCCAGCAGCTGCACTAGCGGGGGAGTATATGAGCAGTTCTTC
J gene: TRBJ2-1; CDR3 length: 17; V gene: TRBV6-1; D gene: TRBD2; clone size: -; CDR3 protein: CASSPSRSGGPYNEQFF; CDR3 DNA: TGTGCCAGCAGTCCATCGAGGAGCGGGGGACCTTACAATGAGCAGTTCTTC
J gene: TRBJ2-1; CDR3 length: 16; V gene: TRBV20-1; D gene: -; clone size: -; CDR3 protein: CSASNPVGGGLDEQFF; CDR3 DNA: TGCAGTGCTAGCAACCCCGTGGGCGGGGGCCTCGATGAGCAGTTCTTC
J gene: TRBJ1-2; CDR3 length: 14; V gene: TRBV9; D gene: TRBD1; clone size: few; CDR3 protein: CASSHRTGAYGYTF; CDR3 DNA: TGTGCCAGCAGCCACCGGACAGGGGCCTATGGCTACACCTTC
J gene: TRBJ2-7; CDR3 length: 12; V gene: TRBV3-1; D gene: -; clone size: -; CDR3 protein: CASSQEAYEQYF; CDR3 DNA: TGTGCCAGCAGCCAGGAGGCCTACGAGCAGTACTTC
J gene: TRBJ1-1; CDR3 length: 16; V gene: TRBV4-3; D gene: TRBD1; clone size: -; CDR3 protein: CASSQVLTGTDTEAFF; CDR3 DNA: TGCGCCAGCAGCCAAGTTTTGACCGGGACAGACACTGAAGCTTTCTTT
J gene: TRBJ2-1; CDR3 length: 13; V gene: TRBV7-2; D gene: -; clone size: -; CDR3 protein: CASSLVGRSTQFF; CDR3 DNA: TGTGCCAGCAGCTTAGTCGGGAGATCGACGCAGTTCTTC
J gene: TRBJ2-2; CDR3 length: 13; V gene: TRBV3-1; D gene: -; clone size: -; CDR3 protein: CASSRDRTGELFF; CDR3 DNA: TGTGCCAGCAGCCGGGATCGTACCGGGGAGCTGTTTTTT
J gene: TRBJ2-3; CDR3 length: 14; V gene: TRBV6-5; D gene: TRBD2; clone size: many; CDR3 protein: CASTTSGGSGTQYF; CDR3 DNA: TGTGCCAGCACTACTAGCGGGGGGTCTGGTACGCAGTATTTT
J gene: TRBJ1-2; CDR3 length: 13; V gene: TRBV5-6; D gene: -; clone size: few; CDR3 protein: CASSLSGAYGYTF; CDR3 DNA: TGTGCCAGCAGCTTGTCAGGGGCCTATGGCTACACCTTC
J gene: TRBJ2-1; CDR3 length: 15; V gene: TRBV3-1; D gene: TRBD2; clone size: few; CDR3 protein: CASYGRGGPGNEQFF; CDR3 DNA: TGTGCCAGCTACGGGCGGGGGGGCCCTGGAAATGAGCAGTTCTTC
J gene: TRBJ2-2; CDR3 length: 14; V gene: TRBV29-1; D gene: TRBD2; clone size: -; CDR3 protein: CSVTRGGGTGELFF; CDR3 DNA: TGCAGCGTTACGCGGGGGGGAGGAACCGGGGAGCTGTTTTTT
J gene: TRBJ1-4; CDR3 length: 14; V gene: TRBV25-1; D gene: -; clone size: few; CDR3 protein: CASSQQGIGEKLFF; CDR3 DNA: TGTGCCAGCAGTCAACAGGGTATCGGTGAAAAACTGTTTTTT